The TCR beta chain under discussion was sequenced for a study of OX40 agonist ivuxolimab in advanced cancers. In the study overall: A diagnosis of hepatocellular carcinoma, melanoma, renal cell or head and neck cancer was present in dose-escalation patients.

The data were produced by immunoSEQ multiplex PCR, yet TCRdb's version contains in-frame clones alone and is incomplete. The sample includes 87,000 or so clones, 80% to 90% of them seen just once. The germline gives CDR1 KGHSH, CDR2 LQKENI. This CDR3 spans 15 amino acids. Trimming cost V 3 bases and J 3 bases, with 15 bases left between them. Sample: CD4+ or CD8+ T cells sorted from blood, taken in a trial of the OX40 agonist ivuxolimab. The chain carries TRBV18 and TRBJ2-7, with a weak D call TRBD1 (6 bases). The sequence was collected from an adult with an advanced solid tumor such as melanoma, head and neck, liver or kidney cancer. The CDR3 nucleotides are TGTGCCAGCTCACCTAACGGGGACACCTACTACGAGCAGTACTTC. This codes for CASSPNGDTYYEQYF.